Included here is one TCR beta chain sequence, with context. V gave up 6 bases and J gave up 1 base; unmatched junction bases: 4. CDR3 length: 15 residues. The germline V gene has CDR1 SNHLY and CDR2 FYNNEI. This entry comes from a study of blood T cell repertoires in COVID-19. Sequenced by immunoSEQ multiplex PCR; TCRdb stores in-frame clones only, minus some. The sample shows more than 200,000 clones, roughly 87% of them seen only once. V usage is TRBV2 and J usage is TRBJ2-2; 8 positions match TRBD1. The TCR was taken from a woman aged 30 to 39 with acute COVID-19. The sample was PBMCs or T cells enriched from blood (not recorded which). In DNA, the CDR3 is TGTGCCAGCAGGTCCGGGACAGGGAACACCGGGGAGCTGTTTTTT. It yields the protein CASRSGTGNTGELFF.